The present TCR beta chain was sequenced within a study of blood T cell repertoires in COVID-19. Whole-study context: Specimens from acute and convalescent COVID-19 originated in the United States, Italy and Spain. PBMCs, B-cell-depleted T cells, or T cells provided the cDNA or gDNA that made up the material.

This clone has only one observation. J was trimmed by 4 bases and V by 3 bases; bases with no gene match: 9. This CDR3 is built from 16 residues. The V gene's germline CDR1 is KGHSH and CDR2 LQKENI. Authors' processing steps: Researchers report that nucleated cell counts were estimated from reference gene primer amplification. Sequencing was performed with immunoSEQ multiplex PCR; in TCRdb, only in-frame clones are kept and a portion is missing. The V and J calls and clone size come from that table; D and trimming were worked out from the DNA. The table includes about 220,000 clones, approximately 80% detected once.

Source material: peripheral blood. V is TRBV18 and J is TRBJ2-1, with 7 bases fitting TRBD1. The origin of this receptor is a human donor in a cohort sampled during active COVID-19. The chain's CDR3 is CASSPFPGQKYNEQFF. In DNA, the CDR3 is TGTGCCAGCTCACCTTTCCCGGGACAGAAATACAATGAGCAGTTCTTC.